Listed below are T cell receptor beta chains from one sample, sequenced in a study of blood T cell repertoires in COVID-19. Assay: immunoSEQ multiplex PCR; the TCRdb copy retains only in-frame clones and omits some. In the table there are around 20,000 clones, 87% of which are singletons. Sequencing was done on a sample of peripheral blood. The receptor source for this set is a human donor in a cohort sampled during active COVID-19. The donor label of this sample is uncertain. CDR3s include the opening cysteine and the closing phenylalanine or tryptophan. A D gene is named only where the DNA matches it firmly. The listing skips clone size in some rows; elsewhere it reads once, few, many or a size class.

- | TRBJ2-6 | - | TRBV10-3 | CAISESVSGANVLTF | TGTGCCATCAGTGAAAGCGTTTCTGGGGCCAACGTCCTGACTTTC
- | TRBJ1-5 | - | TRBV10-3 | CAISDSTANQPQHF | TGTGCCATCAGTGACTCGACAGCTAATCAGCCCCAGCATTTT
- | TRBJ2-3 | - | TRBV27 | CASSFSPRGTDTQYF | TGTGCCAGCAGTTTTTCCCCGAGGGGCACAGATACGCAGTATTTT
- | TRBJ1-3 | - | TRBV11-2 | CASSGGDGTSGNTIYF | TGTGCCAGCAGCGGGGGGGACGGTACGTCTGGAAACACCATATATTTT
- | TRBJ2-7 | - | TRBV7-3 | CASSFGGFQGYEQYF | TGTGCCAGCAGCTTCGGAGGGTTCCAGGGCTACGAGCAGTACTTC
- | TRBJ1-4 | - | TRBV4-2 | CASSREPRGSPNEKLFF | TGTGCCAGCAGCCGCGAGCCGCGGGGGTCGCCTAATGAAAAACTGTTTTTT
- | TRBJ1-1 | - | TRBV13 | CASSSNTGRVDTEAFF | TGTGCCAGCAGCTCCAATACAGGGCGGGTTGACACTGAAGCTTTCTTT
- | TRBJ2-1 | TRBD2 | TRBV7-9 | CASSLLAGGHHNEQFF | TGTGCCAGCAGCCTTCTAGCGGGAGGCCACCACAATGAGCAGTTCTTC
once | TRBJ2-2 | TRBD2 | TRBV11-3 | CASSLDGRAGSRELFF | TGTGCCAGCAGCTTAGATGGGAGGGCGGGGAGCCGGGAGCTGTTTTTT
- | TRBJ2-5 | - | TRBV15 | CATSSRDFGRETQYF | TGTGCCACCAGCAGCCGGGACTTCGGACGAGAGACCCAGTACTTC
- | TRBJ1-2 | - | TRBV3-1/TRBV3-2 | CASSQVDRTNYGYTF | TGTGCCAGCAGCCAAGTCGACAGAACTAACTATGGCTACACCTTC
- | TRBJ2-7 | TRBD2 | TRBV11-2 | CASSETASGTYEQYF | TGTGCCAGCAGCGAAACTGCTAGCGGCACCTACGAGCAGTACTTC
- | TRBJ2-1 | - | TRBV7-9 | CASPEYNEQFF | TGTGCCAGTCCGGAGTACAATGAGCAGTTCTTC
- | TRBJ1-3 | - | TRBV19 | CATSTGGAGGNTIYF | TGTGCCACTTCGACGGGGGGCGCGGGTGGAAACACCATATATTTT
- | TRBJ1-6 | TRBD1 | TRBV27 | CASRSTGSGGNSPLHF | TGTGCCAGCCGTTCGACAGGGTCTGGGGGAAATTCACCCCTCCACTTT
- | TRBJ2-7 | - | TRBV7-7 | CASSLGGGGFGAEQYF | TGTGCCAGCAGCTTAGGGGGTGGGGGCTTCGGGGCCGAGCAGTACTTC
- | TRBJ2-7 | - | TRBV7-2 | CASSLAGGFTYEQYF | TGTGCCAGCAGCTTAGCTGGCGGATTTACCTACGAGCAGTACTTC
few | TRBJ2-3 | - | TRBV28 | CASSAGQSTDTQYF | TGTGCCAGCAGTGCCGGACAGTCCACAGATACGCAGTATTTT
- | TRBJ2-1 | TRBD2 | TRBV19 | CASSMPRLAGVNEQFF | TGTGCCAGTAGTATGCCCAGACTAGCGGGAGTCAATGAGCAGTTCTTC
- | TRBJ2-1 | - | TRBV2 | CASRGSGTSFWGNEQFF | TGTGCCAGCAGGGGAAGCGGTACGTCCTTTTGGGGCAATGAGCAGTTCTTC
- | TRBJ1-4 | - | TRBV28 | CASSLRNEKLFF | TGTGCCAGCAGTCTCAGAAATGAAAAACTGTTTTTT
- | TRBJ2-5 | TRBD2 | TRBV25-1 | CASSEWGGGTETQYF | TGTGCCAGCAGTGAATGGGGGGGTGGCACAGAGACCCAGTACTTC
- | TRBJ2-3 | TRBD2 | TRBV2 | CASRTSGFSDTQYF | TGTGCCAGCAGGACTAGCGGGTTTTCAGATACGCAGTATTTT
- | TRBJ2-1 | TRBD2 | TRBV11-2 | CASSLDFSGGGEQFF | TGTGCCAGCAGCTTAGATTTTAGCGGGGGCGGTGAGCAGTTCTTC
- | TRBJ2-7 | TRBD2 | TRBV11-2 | CASSPGLAGEQYF | TGTGCCAGCAGCCCCGGACTAGCGGGGGAGCAGTACTTC
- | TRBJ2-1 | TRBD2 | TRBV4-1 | CASSQEGRVASGYNEQFF | TGCGCCAGCAGCCAAGAAGGACGGGTGGCTAGCGGGTACAATGAGCAGTTCTTC
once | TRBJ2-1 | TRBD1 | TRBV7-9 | CASSYRQGMFYNEQFF | TGTGCCAGCAGCTACCGACAGGGGATGTTCTACAATGAGCAGTTCTTC
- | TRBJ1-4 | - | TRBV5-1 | CASSSTYTNEKLFF | TGCGCCAGCAGCTCTACGTATACTAATGAAAAACTGTTTTTT
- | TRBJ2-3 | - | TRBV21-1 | CASSKATSGNITDTQYF | TGTGCCAGCAGCAAAGCCACTAGCGGGAATATCACAGATACGCAGTATTTT
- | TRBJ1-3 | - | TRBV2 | CASSVQGSTIYF | TGTGCCAGCAGTGTCCAGGGCTCGACCATATATTTT
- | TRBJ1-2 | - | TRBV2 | CASTLIRGSAYGYTF | TGTGCCAGCACCCTTATTCGGGGGTCGGCCTATGGCTACACCTTC
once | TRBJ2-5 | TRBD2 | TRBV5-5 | CASSFRAGVGETQYF | TGTGCCAGCAGCTTCCGAGCGGGAGTTGGAGAGACCCAGTACTTC